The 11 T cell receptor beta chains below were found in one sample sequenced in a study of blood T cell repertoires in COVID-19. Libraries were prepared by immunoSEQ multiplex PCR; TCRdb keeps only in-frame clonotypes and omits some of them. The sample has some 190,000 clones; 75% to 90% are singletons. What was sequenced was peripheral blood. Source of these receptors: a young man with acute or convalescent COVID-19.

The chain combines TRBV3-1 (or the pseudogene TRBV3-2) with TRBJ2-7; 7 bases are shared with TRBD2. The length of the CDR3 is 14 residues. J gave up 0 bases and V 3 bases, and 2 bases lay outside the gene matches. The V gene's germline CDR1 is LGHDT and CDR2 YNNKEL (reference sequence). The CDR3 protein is CASSHSGGSYEQYF. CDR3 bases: TGTGCCAGCAGCCACTCGGGGGGCTCCTACGAGCAGTACTTC.

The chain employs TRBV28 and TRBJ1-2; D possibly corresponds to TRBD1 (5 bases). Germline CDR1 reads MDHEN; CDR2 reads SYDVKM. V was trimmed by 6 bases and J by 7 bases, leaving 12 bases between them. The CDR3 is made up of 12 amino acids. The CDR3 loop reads CASREGRVGYTF. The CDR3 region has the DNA TGTGCCAGCAGGGAGGGGCGAGTTGGCTACACCTTC.

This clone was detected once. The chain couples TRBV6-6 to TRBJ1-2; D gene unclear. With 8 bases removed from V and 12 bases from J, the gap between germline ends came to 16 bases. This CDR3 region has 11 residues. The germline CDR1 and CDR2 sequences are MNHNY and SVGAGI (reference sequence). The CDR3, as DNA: TGTGCCAGCGGAGGAGGTCTACCAGACACCTTC. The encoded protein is CASGGGLPDTF.

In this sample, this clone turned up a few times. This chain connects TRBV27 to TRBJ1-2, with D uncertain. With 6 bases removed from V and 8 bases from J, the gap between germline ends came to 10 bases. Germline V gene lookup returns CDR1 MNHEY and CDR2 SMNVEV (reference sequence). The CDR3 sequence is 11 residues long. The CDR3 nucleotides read TGTGCCAGCAGCGGCCGCGGGGGCTACACCTTC. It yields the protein CASSGRGGYTF.

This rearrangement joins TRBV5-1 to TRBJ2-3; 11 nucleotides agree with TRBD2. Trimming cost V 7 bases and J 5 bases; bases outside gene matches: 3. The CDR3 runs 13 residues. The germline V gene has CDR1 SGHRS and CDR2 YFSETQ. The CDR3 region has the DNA TGCGCCAGCTTACTAGCGGGGGAAGATACGCAGTATTTT. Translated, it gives CASLLAGEDTQYF.

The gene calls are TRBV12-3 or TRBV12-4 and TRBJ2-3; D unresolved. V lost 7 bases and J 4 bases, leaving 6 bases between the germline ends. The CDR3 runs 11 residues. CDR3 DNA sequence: TGTGCCAGCACCCCTGCAGATACGCAGTATTTT. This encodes CASTPADTQYF.

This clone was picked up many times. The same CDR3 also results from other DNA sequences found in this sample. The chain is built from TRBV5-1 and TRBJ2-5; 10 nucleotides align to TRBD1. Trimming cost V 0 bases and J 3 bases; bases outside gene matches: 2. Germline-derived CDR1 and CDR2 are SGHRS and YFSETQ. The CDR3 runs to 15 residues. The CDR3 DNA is TGCGCCAGCAGCTTGGACGGGACAGGGGAAGAGACCCAGTACTTC. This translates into CASSLDGTGEETQYF.

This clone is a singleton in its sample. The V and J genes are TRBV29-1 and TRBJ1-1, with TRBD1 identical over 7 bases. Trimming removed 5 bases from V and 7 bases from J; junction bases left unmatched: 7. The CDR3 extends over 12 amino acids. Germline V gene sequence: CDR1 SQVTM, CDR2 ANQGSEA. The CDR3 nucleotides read TGCAGCGTTTTGGAGGGGACAGTTGAAGCTTTCTTT. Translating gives CSVLEGTVEAFF.

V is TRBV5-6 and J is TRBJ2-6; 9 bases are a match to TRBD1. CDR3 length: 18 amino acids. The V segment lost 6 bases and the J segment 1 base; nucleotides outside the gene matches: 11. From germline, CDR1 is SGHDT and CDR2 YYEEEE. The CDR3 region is CASTIWTGVLSGANVLTF. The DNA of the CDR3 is TGTGCCAGCACGATCTGGACAGGGGTGTTATCTGGGGCCAACGTCCTGACTTTC.

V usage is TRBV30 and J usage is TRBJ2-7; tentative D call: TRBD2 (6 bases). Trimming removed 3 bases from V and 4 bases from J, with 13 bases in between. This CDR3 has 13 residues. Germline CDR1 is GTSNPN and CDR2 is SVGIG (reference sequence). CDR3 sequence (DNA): TGTGCCTGGAGCGTGGGACTTCTATACGAGCAGTACTTC. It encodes CAWSVGLLYEQYF. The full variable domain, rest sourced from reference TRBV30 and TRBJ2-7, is SQTIHQWPATLVQPVGSPLSLECTVEGTSNPNLYWYRQAAGRGLQLLFYSVGIGQISSEVPQNLSASRPQDRQFILSSKKLLLSDSGFYLCAWSVGLLYEQYFGPGTRLTVT.

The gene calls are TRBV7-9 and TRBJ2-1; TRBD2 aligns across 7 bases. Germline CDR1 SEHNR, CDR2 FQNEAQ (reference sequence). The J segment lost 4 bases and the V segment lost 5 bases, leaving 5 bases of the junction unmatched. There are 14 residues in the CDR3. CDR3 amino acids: CASSLSGGYNEQFF. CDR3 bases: TGTGCCAGCAGCCTCTCGGGGGGTTACAATGAGCAGTTCTTC. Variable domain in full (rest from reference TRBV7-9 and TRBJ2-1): DTGVSQNPRHKITKRGQNVTFRCDPISEHNRLYWYRQTLGQGPEFLTYFQNEAQLEKSRLLSDRFSAERPKGSFSTLEIQRTEQGDSAMYLCASSLSGGYNEQFFGPGTRLTVL.